Listed here are 15 T cell receptor beta chains from one sample, sequenced in a study of T cells in Graves' hyperthyroidism and ophthalmopathy (dated by TCRdb to between 2018 and 2020). The library came from multiplex PCR. The sequencer was an Illumina HiSeq 2000. Amplification of TCR beta CDR3 regions was carried out from RNA transcripts. The first round of RT-PCR for the TCR CDR3 was performed with the HTBI primer set and the Qiagen OneStep RT-PCR kit. The public reads were reprocessed in TCRdb via fastp at Q25 and MiXCR, keeping in-frame beta chains. All rows with the same CDR3 protein become a single entry with the most common DNA and genes. The sample table shows about 720,000 distinct CDR3 sequences, and about 19% are seen once. The ten biggest clones cover 16% of the sample. Sample: blood. The receptors here all came from a woman aged 45-59 years with Graves' hyperthyroidism that later progressed to Graves' ophthalmopathy.

The chain carries TRBV29-1 and TRBJ2-1; D not certain. CDR1 SQVTM and CDR2 ANQGSEA come from the germline V gene. The CDR3 consists of 13 residues. The V and J ends lost 6 bases and 0 bases respectively, with 9 bases between them. The CDR3: CSVSESSYNEQFF. Here the CDR3 DNA reads TGCAGCGTCAGTGAGAGCTCCTACAATGAGCAGTTCTTC.

This clonotype was seen once. The chain links TRBV7-2 to TRBJ2-7; D unresolved. Looked up from germline, CDR1 is SGHTA and CDR2 is FQGNSA. V was pared by 1 base and J by 3 bases, with 13 bases between. The CDR3 is made up of 15 amino acids. For the CDR3, the DNA is TGTGCCAGCAGCTTAGACAGTACAGTTCTCTACGAGCAGTACTTC. Protein product: CASSLDSTVLYEQYF.

This clonotype occurred a few times. The rearrangement joins TRBV5-1 to TRBJ1-2; D uncertain. Germline V gene sequence: CDR1 SGHRS, CDR2 YFSETQ. V lost 1 base and J 7 bases, leaving 11 bases between the germline ends. The CDR3 consists of 13 residues. In nucleotides, the CDR3 is TGCGCCAGCAGCTTGAACATCGGCCGTGGCTACACCTTC. This sequence encodes CASSLNIGRGYTF.

This clonotype was recorded only once. A clone one base away is much larger, so this may be a read error. This rearrangement joins TRBV20-1 to TRBJ1-1; D unresolved. CDR3 length equals 12 residues. CDR1 is DFQATT and CDR2 is SNEGSKA in the germline V gene (reference sequence). CDR3 nucleotide sequence: TGCAGTGCCCCCTCGACAAGGAGTGAAGCTCTCTTT. Protein sequence: CSAPSTRSEALF.

At least ten counts were recorded for this clonotype. This chain joins TRBV6-1 and TRBJ2-7; 9 bases line up with TRBD1. V gave up 7 bases and J gave up 2 bases; unmatched junction bases: 3. CDR3 length equals 13 residues. Germline V CDR1 and CDR2: MNHNS, SASEGT. CDR3 bases: TGTGCCAGCACCGGGACAGGGACCTACGAGCAGTACTTC. Amino acid sequence: CASTGTGTYEQYF.

CDR3 loop: CASTQEWGSTEAFF. CDR3 coding DNA: TGTGCCAGCACCCAGGAGTGGGGGAGCACTGAAGCTTTCTTT. The chain recombines TRBV27 with TRBJ1-1; D possibly corresponds to TRBD1 (5 bases). V was trimmed by 7 bases and J by 4 bases, leaving 16 bases between them. Germline assignment: CDR1 MNHEY and CDR2 SMNVEV (reference sequence). The CDR3 has 14 residues.

V is TRBV6-5 and J is TRBJ1-5, with no clear D. CDR3 size: 16 residues. In germline, CDR1 is MNHEY, CDR2 SVGAGI. The V end was cut by 4 bases, the J end by 0 bases, with 13 bases between. The CDR3 DNA reads as TGTGCCAGCAGTTCGTCGGGATATTATAGCAATCAGCCCCAGCATTTT. Translation gives CASSSSGYYSNQPQHF.

This clonotype showed up just a few times. The chain is built from TRBV5-4 and TRBJ1-2; 7 bases line up with TRBD1. Trimming took 0 bases from V and 5 from J; bases not matched to a gene: 10. Germline V CDR1 and CDR2: SGHNT, YYREEE (reference sequence). This CDR3 comprises 16 residues. CDR3 in DNA: TGTGCCAGCAGCTTGGCCCCCTCTGACAGGGCGTATGGCTACACCTTC. Translation: CASSLAPSDRAYGYTF.

The chain carries TRBV5-1 and TRBJ1-2; TRBD1 agrees at 10 bases. The germline V gene has CDR1 SGHRS and CDR2 YFSETQ. CDR3 size: 17 residues. After removal of 1 base from V and 4 bases from J, the junction contained 10 bases not matched to a gene. DNA of the CDR3: TGCGCCAGCAGCTTGATCACACCGGGACAGGGGATCTATGGCTACACCTTC. This gives the protein CASSLITPGQGIYGYTF.

This clonotype was detected once. With a much larger clone just one base away, this may be a read error. The final CDR3 position lacks the conserved phenylalanine or tryptophan, pointing to a likely read error. The chain recombines TRBV7-9 with TRBJ1-1; a possible D gene is TRBD1 (5 bases). V dropped 5 bases and J dropped 1 base, with 14 bases sitting between them. The germline V gene has CDR1 SEHNR and CDR2 FQNEAQ (reference sequence). The CDR3 runs 15 residues. The CDR3 spells CASSAGSPTNTEAFL. CDR3 DNA sequence: TGTGCCAGCAGCGCAGGGTCACCGACGAACACTGAAGCTTTCTTG.

On this clonotype itself: A single base separates this from a much larger clone, so it may be a read error. Lacking the conserved final phenylalanine or tryptophan, this CDR3 likely reflects a read error. The chain is built from TRBV5-4 and TRBJ2-3; 8 nucleotides line up with TRBD2. The germline V gene has CDR1 SGHNT and CDR2 YYREEE (reference sequence). The CDR3 sequence is 17 residues long. V trimming: 4 bases; J trimming: 2 bases; junction bases outside the gene matches: 12. CDR3 DNA sequence: TGTGCCAGCAGCCAAGGACTAAGCGGGGGACTCACAGATACGCAGTATTCT. Translation gives CASSQGLSGGLTDTQYS.

This clonotype was seen more than once but under ten times. The chain employs TRBV6-8 and TRBJ2-3; D ambiguous. Germline lookup yields CDR1 MNHGY and CDR2 SAAAGT. CDR3 length: 16 amino acids. With 0 bases removed from V and 6 bases from J, the gap between germline ends came to 16 bases. This CDR3 reads CASSYSGLVVTDTQYF. CDR3 DNA sequence: TGTGCCAGCAGTTACTCGGGATTAGTAGTCACGGATACGCAGTATTTT.

Points on this clonotype: Compared with germline, one end of the junction differs, possibly owing to a read error. The CDR3, as DNA: TGTGCCAGCAACCAAAGTGACAGTTTGAATCAGCCCCAGCATTTT. Translating gives CASNQSDSLNQPQHF. The rearrangement uses TRBV4-2 and TRBJ1-5; D is possibly TRBD1 (5 bases). Germline V lookup: CDR1 LGHNA, CDR2 YNFKEQ. The CDR3 runs 15 residues.

This clonotype was observed many times. The J gene is TRBJ2-5, the V gene TRBV7-2; 8 nucleotides line up with TRBD1. This CDR3 contains 14 residues. With V trimmed by 5 bases and J by 5 bases, 7 bases remained unmatched. Germline lookup yields CDR1 SGHTA and CDR2 FQGNSA. DNA of the CDR3: TGTGCCAGCAGCCCGTTGACAGGGGCCGAGACCCAGTACTTC. Its protein is CASSPLTGAETQYF.

V gene TRBV6-1 combines with J gene TRBJ1-1; TRBD1 matches 9 bases. After removal of 5 bases from V and 7 bases from J, the junction contained 11 bases not matched to a gene. Germline V gene data show CDR1 as MNHNS and CDR2 as SASEGT. This CDR3 is built from 15 residues. The CDR3 nucleotides read TGTGCCAGCAGTCTGACAGGGGGGCTGCGGGATGAAGCTTTCTTT. It yields the protein CASSLTGGLRDEAFF.